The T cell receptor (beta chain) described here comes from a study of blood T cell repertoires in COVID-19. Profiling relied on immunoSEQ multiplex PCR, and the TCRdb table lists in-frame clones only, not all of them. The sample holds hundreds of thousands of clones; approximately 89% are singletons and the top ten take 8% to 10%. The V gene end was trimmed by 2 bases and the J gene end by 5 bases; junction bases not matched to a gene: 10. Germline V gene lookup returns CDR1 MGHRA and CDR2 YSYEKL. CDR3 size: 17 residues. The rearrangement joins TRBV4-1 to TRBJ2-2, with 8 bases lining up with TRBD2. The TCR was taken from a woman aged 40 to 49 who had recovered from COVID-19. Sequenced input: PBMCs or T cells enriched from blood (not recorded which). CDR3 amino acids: CASSQTAVSGSTGELFF. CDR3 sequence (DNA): TGCGCCAGCAGCCAAACCGCGGTCAGCGGGAGTACCGGGGAGCTGTTTTTT.